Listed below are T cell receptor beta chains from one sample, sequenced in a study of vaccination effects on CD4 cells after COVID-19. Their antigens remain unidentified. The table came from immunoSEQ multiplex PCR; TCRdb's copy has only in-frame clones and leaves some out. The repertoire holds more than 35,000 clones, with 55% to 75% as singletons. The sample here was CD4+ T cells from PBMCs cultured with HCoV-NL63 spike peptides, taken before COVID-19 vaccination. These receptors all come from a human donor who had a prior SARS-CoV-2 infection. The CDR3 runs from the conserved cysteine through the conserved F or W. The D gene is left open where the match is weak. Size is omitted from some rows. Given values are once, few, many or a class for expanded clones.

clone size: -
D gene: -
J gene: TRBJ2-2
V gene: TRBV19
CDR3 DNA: TGTGCCAGTAGTATTTCATCTACTTCTACCGGGGAGCTGTTTTTT
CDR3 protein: CASSISSTSTGELFF

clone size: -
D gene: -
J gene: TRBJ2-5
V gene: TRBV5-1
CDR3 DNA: TGCGCCAGCAGCTTGGGGAACACGGGGTTAGAGACCCAGTACTTC
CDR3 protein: CASSLGNTGLETQYF

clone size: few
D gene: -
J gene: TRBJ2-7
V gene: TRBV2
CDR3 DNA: TGTGCCAGCAGTGAAGGGATCAGACCCCAGTACGAGCAGTACTTC
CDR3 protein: CASSEGIRPQYEQYF

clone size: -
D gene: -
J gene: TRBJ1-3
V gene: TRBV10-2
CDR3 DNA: TGCGCCAGCACATGGTCGGGGAGGACTGGAAACACCATATATTTT
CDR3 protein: CASTWSGRTGNTIYF

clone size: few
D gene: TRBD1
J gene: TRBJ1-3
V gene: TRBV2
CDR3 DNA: TGTGCCAGCAGTGACGGCAGGGGGCGAGGAAACACCATATATTTT
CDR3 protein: CASSDGRGRGNTIYF

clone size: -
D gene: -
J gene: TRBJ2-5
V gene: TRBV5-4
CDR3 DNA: TGTGCCAGCAGACAACGGGACGCCGGGCAGGAGACCCAGTACTTC
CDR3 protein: CASRQRDAGQETQYF

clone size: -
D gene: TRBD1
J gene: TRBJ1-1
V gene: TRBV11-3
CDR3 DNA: TGTGCCAGCAGCTCGGAAGGGGGCGCCGGGAACACTGAAGCTTTCTTT
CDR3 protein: CASSSEGGAGNTEAFF

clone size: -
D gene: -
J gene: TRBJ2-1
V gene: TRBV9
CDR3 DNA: TGTGCCAGCAGCGTCGCCTTCGGGTCCTACAATGAGCAGTTCTTC
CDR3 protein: CASSVAFGSYNEQFF

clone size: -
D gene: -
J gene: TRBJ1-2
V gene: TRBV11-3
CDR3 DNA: TGTGCCAGCAGCTTGTCGCCCGGGGGGGCGCAGGGTGGCTACACCTTC
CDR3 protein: CASSLSPGGAQGGYTF

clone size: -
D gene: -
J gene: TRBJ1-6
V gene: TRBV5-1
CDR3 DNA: TGCGCCAGCAGCGTAGGGACAACTTCACCCCTCCACTTT
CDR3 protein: CASSVGTTSPLHF

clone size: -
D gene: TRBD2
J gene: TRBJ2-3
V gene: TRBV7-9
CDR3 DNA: TGTGCCAGCAGCTTAGAGGGACTAGCGTGGGATACGCAGTATTTT
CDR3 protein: CASSLEGLAWDTQYF

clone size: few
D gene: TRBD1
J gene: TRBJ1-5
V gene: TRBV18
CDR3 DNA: TGTGCCAGCTCACTTACCGGGACAGGGCCCGATCAGCCCCAGCATTTT
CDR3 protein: CASSLTGTGPDQPQHF

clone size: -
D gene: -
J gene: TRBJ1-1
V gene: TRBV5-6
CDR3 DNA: TGTGCCAGCAGCTTGGGACAGTACACTGAAGCTTTCTTT
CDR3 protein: CASSLGQYTEAFF

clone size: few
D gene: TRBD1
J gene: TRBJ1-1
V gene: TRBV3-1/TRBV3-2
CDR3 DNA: TGTGCCAGCAGCCAAGAGGGACAGGGGAAGAACACTGAAGCTTTCTTT
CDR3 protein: CASSQEGQGKNTEAFF

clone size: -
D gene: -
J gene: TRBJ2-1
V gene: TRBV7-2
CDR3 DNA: TGTGCCAGCAGCCTCGAGAGCTCCTACAATGAGCAGTTCTTC
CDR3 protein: CASSLESSYNEQFF

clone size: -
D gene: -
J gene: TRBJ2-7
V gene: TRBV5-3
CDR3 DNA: TGTGCCAGAAGCTTGGAAGGGGATGGCTCCTACGAGCAGTACTTC
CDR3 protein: CARSLEGDGSYEQYF

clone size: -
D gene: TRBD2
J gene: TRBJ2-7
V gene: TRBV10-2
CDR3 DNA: TGCGCCAGCAGGACTAGCGGGGGATACGAGCAGTACTTC
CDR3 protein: CASRTSGGYEQYF

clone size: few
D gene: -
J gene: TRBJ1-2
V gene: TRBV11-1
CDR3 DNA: TGTGCCAGCAGCGCCGACAGTTTTGGCTACACCTTC
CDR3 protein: CASSADSFGYTF

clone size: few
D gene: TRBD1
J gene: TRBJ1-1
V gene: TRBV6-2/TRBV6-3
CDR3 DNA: TGTGCCAGCAGTTGGCACCGGGACAGGGGGTTGTTTAACACTGAAGCTTTCTTT
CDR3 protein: CASSWHRDRGLFNTEAFF

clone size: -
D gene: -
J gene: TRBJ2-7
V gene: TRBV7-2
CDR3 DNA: TGTGCCAGCAGCAAAGGGTGGGATTACTACGAGCAGTACTTC
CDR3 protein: CASSKGWDYYEQYF

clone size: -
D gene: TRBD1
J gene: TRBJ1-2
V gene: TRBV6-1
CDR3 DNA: TGTGCCAGCAGTGAAGGACAGGGGTGGTATGGCTACACCTTC
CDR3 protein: CASSEGQGWYGYTF

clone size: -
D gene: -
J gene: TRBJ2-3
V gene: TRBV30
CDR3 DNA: TGTGCCTGGAGTTCCCCAGGGATTACTAGCACAGATACGCAGTATTTT
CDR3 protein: CAWSSPGITSTDTQYF

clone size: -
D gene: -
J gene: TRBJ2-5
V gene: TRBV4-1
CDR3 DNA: TGCGCCAGCAGCCAAGGCGACGTCCAAGAGACCCAGTACTTC
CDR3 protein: CASSQGDVQETQYF

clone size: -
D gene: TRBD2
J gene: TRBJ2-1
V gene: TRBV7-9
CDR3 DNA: TGTGCCAGCAGCTTAGAGGGCGGGACTAGCTTTCGGAATGAGCAGTTCTTC
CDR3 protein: CASSLEGGTSFRNEQFF

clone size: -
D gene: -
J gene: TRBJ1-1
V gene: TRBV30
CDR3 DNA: TGTGCCTGGAGTGTTTCAGGGTTTCACACTGAAGCTTTCTTT
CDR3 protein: CAWSVSGFHTEAFF